The next 17 T cell receptor beta chains were all read from a single sample in a study of blood T cell repertoires in COVID-19. The table came from immunoSEQ multiplex PCR; TCRdb's copy has only in-frame clones and leaves some out. The sample has some 340,000 clones, 90% to 95% seen once. The sample consisted of PBMCs or T cells enriched from blood (not recorded which). The source of these receptors is a woman in her 30s who had been exposed to COVID-19.

A note on this clone: The same CDR3 arises from other DNA sequences in this sample as well. This chain links TRBV5-1 with TRBJ1-2; TRBD1 matches 9 bases. Germline CDR1 reads SGHRS; CDR2 reads YFSETQ. The CDR3 extends over 14 amino acids. Trimming took 5 bases from V and 2 from J; bases not matched to a gene: 4. This CDR3 is CASSPGQGNYGYTF. For the CDR3, the DNA is TGCGCCAGCAGTCCCGGACAGGGGAACTATGGCTACACCTTC. Full variable domain (rest looked up from reference TRBV5-1 and TRBJ1-2): KAGVTQTPRYLIKTRGQQVTLSCSPISGHRSVSWYQQTPGQGLQFLFEYFSETQRNKGNFPGRFSGRQFSNSRSEMNVSTLELGDSALYLCASSPGQGNYGYTFGSGTRLTVV.

The V call is TRBV4-3, the J call TRBJ2-5; D is possibly TRBD1 (6 bases). The CDR3 contains 15 residues. V lost 3 bases and J lost 4, with 15 bases in between. CDR1 and CDR2 (germline): LGHNA, YSLEER. The CDR3 coding sequence is TGCGCCAGCAGCCAGGGGACAAGTAATTCAGAGACCCAGTACTTC. Protein product: CASSQGTSNSETQYF.

The CDR3 DNA reads as TGTGCCAGCAGCCGCCTAGCGGGTTCCTACAATGAGCAGTTCTTC. It translates to CASSRLAGSYNEQFF. V usage is TRBV14 and J usage is TRBJ2-1; 8 bases agree with TRBD2. The CDR3 runs 15 residues. The germline V gene has CDR1 SGHDN and CDR2 FVKESK. Germline trimming cut 4 bases from V and 1 base from J; bases unmatched to any gene: 3.

Details on this clone: The same CDR3 also results from other DNA sequences found in this sample. The chain employs TRBV5-1 and TRBJ1-4, with TRBD1 matching over 9 bases. Germline values: CDR1 SGHRS, CDR2 YFSETQ. The V and J ends lost 4 bases and 5 bases, in that order; junction bases with no gene match: 6. CDR3 length: 15 residues. This chain's CDR3 is CASSPGTGRNEKLFF. CDR3 DNA sequence: TGCGCCAGCAGCCCGGGGACAGGGCGAAATGAAAAACTGTTTTTT.

In this sample, this clone turned up a few times. The rearrangement joins TRBV2 to TRBJ2-2, with D tentatively TRBD1 (5 bases). Trimming pared 7 bases from V and 5 bases from J, leaving 8 bases between. The CDR3 runs 12 residues. The germline CDR1 and CDR2 sequences are SNHLY and FYNNEI. CDR3 nucleotide sequence: TGTGCCAGCACAGGGCAGACCGGGGAGCTGTTTTTT. Translated, it gives CASTGQTGELFF.

The chain links TRBV11-3 to TRBJ2-3, with 8 nucleotides matching TRBD1. The CDR3 spans 17 residues. J was trimmed by 4 bases and V by 3 bases; bases with no gene match: 12. From germline, CDR1 is SGHNT and CDR2 YENEEA. CDR3 sequence: CASSFTTGAGGPDTQYF. As DNA, the CDR3 is TGTGCCAGCAGCTTCACCACGGGGGCAGGGGGCCCAGATACGCAGTATTTT.

The chain has TRBV29-1 and TRBJ2-7; unclear D gene. The ends were cut back, 4 bases at V and 9 bases at J, with 19 bases in the middle. The CDR3 has 13 residues. Germline CDR1 is SQVTM and CDR2 is ANQGSEA. The CDR3 nucleotides are TGCAGCGTTGGACGCCAGATCCTACGAGGGCAGTACTTC. Translating it yields CSVGRQILRGQYF.

V gene TRBV7-8 combines with J gene TRBJ1-3; TRBD1 is a possible D gene (6 bases). Deletions cut 2 bases from V and 0 bases from J, with 14 bases between. Germline loops: CDR1 SGHVS, CDR2 FQNEAQ. The CDR3 is 17 amino acids. The CDR3 region has the DNA TGTGCCAGCAGCTTATTTAGGGGGATCATCTCTGGAAACACCATATATTTT. It encodes CASSLFRGIISGNTIYF.

This chain joins TRBV3-1 (or the pseudogene TRBV3-2) and TRBJ2-1, with 9 nucleotides matching TRBD2. Trimming cost V 8 bases and J 6 bases; bases outside gene matches: 8. Germline loops: CDR1 LGHDT, CDR2 YNNKEL (reference sequence). CDR3 length: 14 residues. The CDR3 sequence: CASGYGGGVNEQFF. The CDR3 DNA reads TGTGCCAGCGGCTACGGCGGGGGGGTCAATGAGCAGTTCTTC.

The chain combines TRBV7-9 with TRBJ2-5; TRBD1 might be the D (5 bases). Trimming removed 1 base at V and 4 bases at J, with 7 bases between. Germline loops: CDR1 SEHNR, CDR2 FQNEAQ (reference sequence). There are 13 residues in the CDR3. CDR3 residues: CASSLVQGETQYF. The CDR3 nucleotides are TGTGCCAGCAGCTTAGTTCAGGGAGAGACCCAGTACTTC.

The chain joins TRBV4-2 to TRBJ1-3; 8 positions agree with TRBD1. With 4 bases clipped from V and 0 bases from J, the junction kept 5 bases outside the gene matches. CDR1 LGHNA and CDR2 YNFKEQ come from the germline V gene. CDR3 length: 16 amino acids. CDR3 in DNA: TGTGCCAGCAGCCGCTGGGACAGGAGCTCTGGAAACACCATATATTTT. This encodes CASSRWDRSSGNTIYF.

J is TRBJ1-5 and V is TRBV6-5, with 9 bases lining up with TRBD1. The CDR3 extends over 15 amino acids. The V gene's germline CDR1 is MNHEY and CDR2 SVGAGI. V shed 6 bases, J shed 3 bases, and the junction held 6 bases outside the gene matches. The CDR3 sequence is CASSLGQGLNQPQHF. As DNA, the CDR3 is TGTGCCAGCAGCTTGGGACAGGGTCTCAATCAGCCCCAGCATTTT.

J is TRBJ1-5 and V is TRBV5-8; maybe TRBD1 (5 bases). This CDR3 is built from 12 residues. Germline lookup yields CDR1 SGHTS and CDR2 YDEGEE. The V end lost 3 bases, the J end lost 9 bases, and 10 bases lay between the germline ends. The CDR3 here is CASSWGEGPQHF. As DNA, the CDR3 is TGTGCCAGCAGCTGGGGGGAGGGGCCCCAGCATTTT.

The chain is built from TRBV19 and TRBJ1-2; D not resolved. CDR3 length equals 14 residues. Germline V lookup: CDR1 LNHDA, CDR2 SQIVND (reference sequence). Trimming took off 6 bases at V and 8 bases at J, with 19 bases between the two ends. The CDR3: CASSRARGSYGYTF. CDR3 DNA sequence: TGTGCCAGTAGCCGTGCTCGGGGTTCTTACGGCTACACCTTC.

This chain joins TRBV9 and TRBJ2-7; the D gene is possibly TRBD2 (6 bases). V was pared by 4 bases and J by 2 bases, with 13 bases between. The CDR3 is made up of 14 amino acids. Germline loops: CDR1 SGDLS, CDR2 YYNGEE. The CDR3 loop is CASSPRGGTYEQYF. The CDR3 region has the DNA TGTGCCAGCAGCCCCCGGGGAGGAACCTACGAGCAGTACTTC.

The V gene is TRBV6-5, the J gene TRBJ2-7; possibly TRBD1 for D (6 bases). In germline, CDR1 is MNHEY, CDR2 SVGAGI. Trimming left V 4 bases short and J 0 bases short, with 13 bases between. This CDR3 has 15 residues. This CDR3 reads CASSLRQAFSYEQYF. The DNA for the CDR3 is TGTGCCAGCAGTTTAAGACAGGCCTTCTCCTACGAGCAGTACTTC.

The chain joins TRBV4-3 to TRBJ2-7, with D unresolved. This CDR3 has 15 residues. V shed 0 bases and J shed 0 bases, with 9 bases lying between them. Germline V gives CDR1 LGHNA, CDR2 YSLEER. The CDR3 region has the DNA TGCGCCAGCAGCCAAGATCCCCGTAGCTCCTACGAGCAGTACTTC. Translation gives CASSQDPRSSYEQYF.